The 16 T cell receptor beta chains in this list originate from one sample, sequenced in a study of CD8 T cells in ankylosing spondylitis. Study-wide points: Ankylosing spondylitis blood appeared to be characterized by a TCR beta motif of about eight highly homologous variants.

No antigen has been assigned to these receptors. Using its own MiXCR run on the 5' RACE reads, TCRdb lists one record per CDR3 protein. Of 450,000 to 550,000 distinct CDR3 sequences in the sample, about 5.2% are singletons; the top ten hold under 4.5%. The specimen sequenced was blood, either unsorted or a sorted T cell fraction (not recorded which). All receptors come from a male donor with ankylosing spondylitis.

This clonotype came up a few times. The rearrangement joins TRBV27 to TRBJ1-5; D is ambiguous. The CDR3 totals 15 residues. The V and J ends lost 5 bases and 0 bases respectively, with 11 bases between them. CDR1 is MNHEY, CDR2 SMNVEV, per germline (reference sequence). The CDR3, as DNA: TGTGCCAGCAGTCCCCGGATTTATAGCAATCAGCCCCAGCATTTT. Encoded protein: CASSPRIYSNQPQHF.

This clonotype was counted many times. A much larger clone differs from this one at a single base, so this may be a read error. The chain carries TRBV7-9 and TRBJ2-2; D gene ambiguous. Germline lookup yields CDR1 SEHNR and CDR2 FQNEAQ (reference sequence). The CDR3 has 11 residues. Trimming removed 3 bases at V and 7 bases at J, with 3 bases between. The CDR3 protein is CASSFIGELFF. Written as DNA, the CDR3 is TGTGCCAGCAGCTTCATCGGGGAGCTGTTTTTT.

This clonotype was found many times. This chain uses TRBV20-1 with TRBJ1-5; D is perhaps TRBD1 (5 bases). The CDR3 has 15 residues. Germline CDR1 reads DFQATT; CDR2 reads SNEGSKA (reference sequence). V was clipped by 0 bases and J by 4 bases, with 13 bases between them. The CDR3 reads CSARDPYRTNQPQHF. CDR3 coding DNA: TGCAGTGCTAGAGATCCGTACAGGACAAATCAGCCCCAGCATTTT.

The chain links TRBV27 to TRBJ2-3, with D hard to call. Germline V gene data show CDR1 as MNHEY and CDR2 as SMNVEV (reference sequence). The CDR3 covers 15 residues. The V gene lost 3 bases and the J gene lost 0 bases, with 10 bases spanning the gap. CDR3 region: CASSFSDISTDTQYF. As DNA, the CDR3 is TGTGCCAGCAGTTTCTCAGATATTAGCACAGATACGCAGTATTTT.

This clonotype was picked up many times. This chain links TRBV2 with TRBJ2-2, with D possibly TRBD1 on 6 matching bases. This CDR3 region has 16 residues. Germline values: CDR1 SNHLY, CDR2 FYNNEI. The V gene lost 5 bases and the J gene lost 0 bases, with 13 bases spanning the gap. DNA of the CDR3: TGTGCCAGCAGTTGGGACAAACCTCCGAACACCGGGGAGCTGTTTTTT. Its protein product is CASSWDKPPNTGELFF.

This clonotype appeared many times. The J gene is TRBJ2-3, the V gene TRBV27, with D possibly TRBD2 on 6 matching bases. Trimming pared 6 bases from V and 3 bases from J, leaving 13 bases between. There are 14 residues in the CDR3. The germline CDR1 and CDR2 sequences are MNHEY and SMNVEV (reference sequence). The chain's CDR3 is CASRENLATDTQYF. The CDR3 DNA sequence: TGTGCCAGCAGGGAAAATCTAGCGACAGATACGCAGTATTTT.

This clonotype was counted a few times. The chain has TRBV7-9 and TRBJ1-6; D is possibly TRBD1 (6 bases). The CDR3 extends over 14 amino acids. V lost 2 bases and J lost 10, with 12 bases in between. The V gene's germline CDR1 is SEHNR and CDR2 FQNEAQ (reference sequence). The CDR3 protein is CASSLKGEYSPLHF. The CDR3 DNA is TGTGCCAGCAGCTTAAAGGGGGAGTACTCACCCCTCCACTTT.

This clonotype was detected only a few times. The V call is TRBV28, the J call TRBJ2-7; D may be TRBD2 (6 bases). The CDR3 is 14 residues long. Germline V CDR1 and CDR2: MDHEN, SYDVKM. The V end lost 3 bases, the J end lost 2 bases, and 11 bases lay between the germline ends. This chain's CDR3 is CASSFTGETYEQYF. Written as DNA, the CDR3 is TGTGCCAGCAGTTTTACGGGAGAAACCTACGAGCAGTACTTC.

This clonotype was recorded many times. The rearrangement joins TRBV15 to TRBJ2-7; D may correspond to TRBD1 or TRBD2 (5 bases each). This CDR3 comprises 16 residues. The germline V gene has CDR1 LNHNV and CDR2 YYDKDF (reference sequence). V lost 1 base, J lost 2 bases, and 15 bases lay in between. The CDR3 DNA reads as TGTGCCACCAGCAGAGGGGCCGGGACGGATCCCTACGAGCAGTACTTC. Amino acids: CATSRGAGTDPYEQYF. The variable domain in full, completed from reference TRBV15 and TRBJ2-7, reads DAMVIQNPRYQVTQFGKPVTLSCSQTLNHNVMYWYQQKSSQAPKLLFHYYDKDFNNEADTPDNFQSRRPNTSFCFLDIRSPGLGDTAMYLCATSRGAGTDPYEQYFGPGTRLTVT.

Many counts were recorded for this clonotype. V usage is TRBV9 and J usage is TRBJ1-1; TRBD1 matches at 8 bases. V dropped 0 bases and J dropped 1; count of bases not matched to a gene: 5. Per germline, CDR1 SGDLS and CDR2 YYNGEE. CDR3 length equals 16 residues. CDR3 sequence (DNA): TGTGCCAGCAGCGTAGCGGCAGGGGGCGCGAACACTGAAGCTTTCTTT. It encodes CASSVAAGGANTEAFF.

The chain has TRBV7-2 and TRBJ2-3; D possibly corresponds to TRBD2 (6 bases). Deletions cut 5 bases from V and 2 bases from J, with 14 bases between. The V gene's germline CDR1 is SGHTA and CDR2 FQGNSA. The CDR3 consists of 15 residues. This chain's CDR3 is CASSLISGFTDTQYF. DNA for the CDR3: TGTGCCAGCAGCCTAATTAGCGGATTCACAGATACGCAGTATTTT.

V is TRBV6-5 and J is TRBJ2-1; 8 bases are shared with TRBD1. The V gene end was trimmed by 4 bases and the J gene end by 16 bases; junction bases not matched to a gene: 6. CDR1 is MNHEY, CDR2 SVGAGI, per germline. This CDR3 contains 11 residues. The CDR3 DNA is TGTGCCAGCAGTTGGGGACAGGCGGAATTCTTC. Encoded protein: CASSWGQAEFF.

This clonotype was recorded at least ten times. The genes are TRBV20-1 and TRBJ1-1, with a tentative D call TRBD1 (5 bases). Germline V lookup: CDR1 DFQATT, CDR2 SNEGSKA (reference sequence). CDR3 length: 14 residues. The V end lost 5 bases, the J end lost 0 bases, and 13 bases lay between the germline ends. Here the CDR3 reads CSAQRGTLNTEAFF. The CDR3 DNA reads as TGCAGTGCTCAACGGGGGACCCTGAACACTGAAGCTTTCTTT.

This clonotype came up many times. The rearrangement links TRBV5-1 to TRBJ1-4; a possible D gene is TRBD1 (5 bases). V was clipped by 3 bases and J by 7 bases, with 19 bases between them. The CDR3 has 16 residues. CDR1 and CDR2 from the germline V gene are SGHRS and YFSETQ. The CDR3 DNA reads TGCGCCAGCAGCTGGGGGACTCGGGATTTCGGTGAAAAACTGTTTTTT. Protein sequence: CASSWGTRDFGEKLFF.

This clonotype was picked up many times. The chain links TRBV6-1 to TRBJ1-5; weak D call: TRBD1 (6 bases). V was cut by 6 bases and J by 7 bases, with 19 bases left in between. The CDR3 has 15 amino acids. Germline CDR1 and CDR2: MNHNS and SASEGT. The CDR3 DNA is TGTGCCAGCAGAGAGCCACAGGGAATAGGGCAGCCCCAGCATTTT. Amino acids: CASREPQGIGQPQHF.

This clonotype showed up just a few times. At one of its ends the junction is not consistent with the germline gene, which may arise from a read error. The chain uses TRBV4-1 and TRBJ2-5, with D perhaps TRBD1 (6 bases). The CDR3 is made up of 13 amino acids. The germline V gene has CDR1 MGHRA and CDR2 YSYEKL. The CDR3 DNA follows: TGCGCCAGCAGCCAAGATCTCAGGGGCAGGGTGGACTTC. It codes for CASSQDLRGRVDF.